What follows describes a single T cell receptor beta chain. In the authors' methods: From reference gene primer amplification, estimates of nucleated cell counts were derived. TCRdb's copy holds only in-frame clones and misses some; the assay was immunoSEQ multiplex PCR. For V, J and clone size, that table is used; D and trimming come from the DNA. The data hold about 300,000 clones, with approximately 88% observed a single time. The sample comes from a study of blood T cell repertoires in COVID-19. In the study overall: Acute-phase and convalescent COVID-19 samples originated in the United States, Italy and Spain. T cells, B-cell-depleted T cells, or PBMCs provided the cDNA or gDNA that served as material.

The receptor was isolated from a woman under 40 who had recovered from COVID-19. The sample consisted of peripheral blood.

The CDR3 reads CATSKGLAGGMYNEQFF. CDR3 bases: TGTGCCACCAGCAAGGGACTAGCGGGGGGTATGTACAATGAGCAGTTCTTC. V usage is TRBV15 and J usage is TRBJ2-1; 15 nucleotides match TRBD2. V trimming: 4 bases; J trimming: 4 bases; junction bases outside the gene matches: 5. Germline values: CDR1 LNHNV, CDR2 YYDKDF (reference sequence). The CDR3 is 17 residues long. The full variable domain, completed using reference TRBV15 and TRBJ2-1, is DAMVIQNPRYQVTQFGKPVTLSCSQTLNHNVMYWYQQKSSQAPKLLFHYYDKDFNNEADTPDNFQSRRPNTSFCFLDIRSPGLGDTAMYLCATSKGLAGGMYNEQFFGPGTRLTVL.